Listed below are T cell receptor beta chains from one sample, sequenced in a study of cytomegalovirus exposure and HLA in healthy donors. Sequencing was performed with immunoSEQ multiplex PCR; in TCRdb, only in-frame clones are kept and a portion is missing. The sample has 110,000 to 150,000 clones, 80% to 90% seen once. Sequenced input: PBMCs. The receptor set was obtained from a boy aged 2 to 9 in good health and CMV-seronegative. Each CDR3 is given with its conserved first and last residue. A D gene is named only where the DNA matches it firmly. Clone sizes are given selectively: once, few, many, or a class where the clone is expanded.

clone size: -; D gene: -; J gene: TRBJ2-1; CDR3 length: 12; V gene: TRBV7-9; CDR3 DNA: TGTGCCAGCAGCTTAACGGGGAATGAGCAGTTCTTC; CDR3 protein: CASSLTGNEQFF
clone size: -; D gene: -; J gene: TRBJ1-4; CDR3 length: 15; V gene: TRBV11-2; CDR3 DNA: TGTGCCAGCAGCTTAGGCGCCGCAGGGGATGAAAAACTGTTTTTT; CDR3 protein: CASSLGAAGDEKLFF
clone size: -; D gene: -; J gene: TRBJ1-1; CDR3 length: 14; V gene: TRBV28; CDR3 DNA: TGTGCCAGCAGAGGCGTAACTATGAACACTGAAGCTTTCTTT; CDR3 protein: CASRGVTMNTEAFF
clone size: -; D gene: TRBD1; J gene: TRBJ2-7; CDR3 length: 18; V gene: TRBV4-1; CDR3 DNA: TGCGCCAGCAGCCACCCCCGAGGTTCACCGGGACAGAGAGGTGAGCAGTACTTC; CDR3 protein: CASSHPRGSPGQRGEQYF
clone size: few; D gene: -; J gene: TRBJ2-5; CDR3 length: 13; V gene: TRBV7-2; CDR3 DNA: TGTGCCAGCAGCTCCGCCCTGCGGGAGACCCAGTACTTC; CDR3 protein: CASSSALRETQYF
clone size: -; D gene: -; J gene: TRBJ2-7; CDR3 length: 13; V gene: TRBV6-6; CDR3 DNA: TGTGCCAGCAGCCTTACTAGTCCGTACGAGCAGTACTTC; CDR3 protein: CASSLTSPYEQYF
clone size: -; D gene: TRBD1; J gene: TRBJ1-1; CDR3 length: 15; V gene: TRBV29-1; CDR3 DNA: TGCAGCGTAGCAGGACAGGGCGCTGGGCGAACTGAAGCTTTCTTT; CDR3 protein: CSVAGQGAGRTEAFF
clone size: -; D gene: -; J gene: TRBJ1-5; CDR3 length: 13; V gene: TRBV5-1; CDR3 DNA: TGCGCCAGCAGTTTCGGTAACAATCAGCCCCAGCATTTT; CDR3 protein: CASSFGNNQPQHF
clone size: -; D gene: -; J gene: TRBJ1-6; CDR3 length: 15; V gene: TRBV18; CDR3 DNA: TGTGCCAGCTCACCTTCGACAGGCCAAAATTCACCCCTCCACTTT; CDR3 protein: CASSPSTGQNSPLHF
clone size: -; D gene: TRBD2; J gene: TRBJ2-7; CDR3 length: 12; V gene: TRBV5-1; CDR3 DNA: TGCGCCAGCAGCTTGGACGGGGGAGGGTCGAACTTC; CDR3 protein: CASSLDGGGSNF
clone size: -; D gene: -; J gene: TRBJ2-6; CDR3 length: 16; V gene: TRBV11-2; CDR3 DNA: TGTGCCAGCAGCCCCGGTTTAGGGGGTGGGGCCAACGTCCTGACTTTC; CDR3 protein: CASSPGLGGGANVLTF
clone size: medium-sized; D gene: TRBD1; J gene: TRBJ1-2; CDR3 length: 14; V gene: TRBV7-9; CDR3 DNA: TGTGCCAGCATGGGGGACAGCCGTTACTATGGCTACACCTTC; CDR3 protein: CASMGDSRYYGYTF
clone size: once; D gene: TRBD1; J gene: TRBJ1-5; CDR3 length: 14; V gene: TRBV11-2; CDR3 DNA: TGTGCCAGCAGCTTAGTAGGGGGCTATCAGCCCCAGCATTTT; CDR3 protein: CASSLVGGYQPQHF
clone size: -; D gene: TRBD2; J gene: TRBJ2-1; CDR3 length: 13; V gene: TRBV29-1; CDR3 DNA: TGCACCGGAAGTTCTAGCGGGTTAAATGAGCAGTTCTTC; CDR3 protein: CTGSSSGLNEQFF
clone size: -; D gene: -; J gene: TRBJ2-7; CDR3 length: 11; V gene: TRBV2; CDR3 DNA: TGTGCCAGCAGTGCTACCTACGAGCAGTACTTC; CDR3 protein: CASSATYEQYF
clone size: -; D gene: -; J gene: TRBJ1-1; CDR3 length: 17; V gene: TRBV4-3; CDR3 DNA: TGCGCCAGCAGCCAAGAGGTGGAATGGGCAATGAACACTGAAGCTTTCTTT; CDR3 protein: CASSQEVEWAMNTEAFF
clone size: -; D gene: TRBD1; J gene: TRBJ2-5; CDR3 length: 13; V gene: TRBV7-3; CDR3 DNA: TGTGCCAGCAGCTTGGGGACAGGAGAGACCCAGTACTTC; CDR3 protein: CASSLGTGETQYF
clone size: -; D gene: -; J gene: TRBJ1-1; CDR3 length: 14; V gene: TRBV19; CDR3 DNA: TGTGCCAGTACCATAGGACAGCAGAACACTGAAGCTTTCTTT; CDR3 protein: CASTIGQQNTEAFF
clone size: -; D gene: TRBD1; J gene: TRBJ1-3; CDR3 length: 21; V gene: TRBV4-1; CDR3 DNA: TGCGCCAGCAGCCGGGTTAGCCCGGGACAGGGGATATTAAGTTCTGGAAACACCATATATTTT; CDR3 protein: CASSRVSPGQGILSSGNTIYF
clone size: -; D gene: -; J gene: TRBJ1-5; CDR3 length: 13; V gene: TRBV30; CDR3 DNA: TGTGCCGCGGGCCTCGGCCCTACTCAGCCCCAGCATTTT; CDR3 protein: CAAGLGPTQPQHF
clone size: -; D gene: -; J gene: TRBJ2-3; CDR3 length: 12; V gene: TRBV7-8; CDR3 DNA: TGTGCCAGCAGCCCACGGGTGGGGCCGCAGTATTTT; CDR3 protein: CASSPRVGPQYF
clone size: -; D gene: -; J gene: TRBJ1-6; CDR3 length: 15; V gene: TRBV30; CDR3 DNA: TGTGCCTGGAGTGAGGCAACAGGGTACAATTCACCCCTCCACTTT; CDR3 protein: CAWSEATGYNSPLHF
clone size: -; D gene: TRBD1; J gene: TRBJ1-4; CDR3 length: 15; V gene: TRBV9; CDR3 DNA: TGTGCCAGCAGCGTAAAAGACAGGGATGGTGAAAAACTGTTTTTT; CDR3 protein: CASSVKDRDGEKLFF
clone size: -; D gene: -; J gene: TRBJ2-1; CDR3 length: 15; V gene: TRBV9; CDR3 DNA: TGTGCCAGCAGCGTTCTAGTCAACCCGACGTATGAGCAGTTCTTC; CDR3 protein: CASSVLVNPTYEQFF
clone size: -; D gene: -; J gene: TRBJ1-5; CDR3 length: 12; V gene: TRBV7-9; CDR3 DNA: TGTTCCAGCAGCTTAAGCGATCAGCCCCAGCATTTT; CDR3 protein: CSSSLSDQPQHF
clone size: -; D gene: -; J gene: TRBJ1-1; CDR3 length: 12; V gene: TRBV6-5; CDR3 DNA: TGTGCCAGCTCCCCCGGCCAGGGGAAAGCTTTCTTT; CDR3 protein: CASSPGQGKAFF
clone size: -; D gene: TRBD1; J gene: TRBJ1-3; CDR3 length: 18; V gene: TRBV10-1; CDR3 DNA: TGCGCCAGCAGTGGACAGGGCGCCCCACTTAACTCTGGAAACACCATATATTTT; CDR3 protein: CASSGQGAPLNSGNTIYF
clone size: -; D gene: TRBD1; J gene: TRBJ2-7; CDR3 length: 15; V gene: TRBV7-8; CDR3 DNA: TGTGCCAGCAGCTTAGCGCAGGGGGCCGGCTACGAGCAGTACTTC; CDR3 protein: CASSLAQGAGYEQYF
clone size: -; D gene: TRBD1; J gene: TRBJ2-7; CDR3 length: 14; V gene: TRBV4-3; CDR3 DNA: TGCGCCAGCAGCCAGGGACAGGGAGACTACGAGCAGTACTTC; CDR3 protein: CASSQGQGDYEQYF
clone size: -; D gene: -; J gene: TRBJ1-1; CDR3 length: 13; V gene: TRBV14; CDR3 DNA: TGTGCCAGCAGCCGAAAGGGGGGGACTGAAGCTTTCTTT; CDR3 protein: CASSRKGGTEAFF
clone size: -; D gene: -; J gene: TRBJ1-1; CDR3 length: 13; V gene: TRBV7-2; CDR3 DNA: TGTGCCAGCAGCGAGAAGTTGAGTATCAAAGCTTTCTTT; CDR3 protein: CASSEKLSIKAFF
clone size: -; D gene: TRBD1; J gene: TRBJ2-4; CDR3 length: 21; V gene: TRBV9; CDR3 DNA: TGTGCCAGCAGCGTAGGGTTCGATGGACAGGGGGCCCTTGAAGCCAAAAACATTCAGTACTTC; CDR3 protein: CASSVGFDGQGALEAKNIQYF
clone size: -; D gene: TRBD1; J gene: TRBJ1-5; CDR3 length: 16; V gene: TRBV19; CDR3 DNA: TGTGCCAGGGGAGCTCCGGGACAGGGTGTCAATCAGCCCCAGCATTTT; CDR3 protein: CARGAPGQGVNQPQHF
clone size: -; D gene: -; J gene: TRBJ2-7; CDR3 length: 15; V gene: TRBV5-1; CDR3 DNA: TGCGCCAGCAGCACTGACACCATAAGCTCCTACGAGCAGTACTTC; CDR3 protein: CASSTDTISSYEQYF
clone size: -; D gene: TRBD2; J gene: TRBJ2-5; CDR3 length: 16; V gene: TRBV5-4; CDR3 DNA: TGTGCCAGCAGCTTGGTTCGGACTAGCGGCCAAGAGACCCAGTACTTC; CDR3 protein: CASSLVRTSGQETQYF
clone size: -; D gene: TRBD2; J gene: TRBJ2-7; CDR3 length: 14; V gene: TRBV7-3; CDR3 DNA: TGTGCCAGCAGCTTGCGCGGGGGACCCTACGAGCAGTACTTC; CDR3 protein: CASSLRGGPYEQYF
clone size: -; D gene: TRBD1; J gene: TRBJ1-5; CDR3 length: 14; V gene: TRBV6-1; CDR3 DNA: TGTGCCAGCACTAGCATAGACAGGGGCCAGCCCCAGCATTTT; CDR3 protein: CASTSIDRGQPQHF